This TCR beta chain was sequenced in a study of graft-versus-host responses after intestinal transplantation. On the study more broadly: Recipients had multivisceral, liver-intestinal, or isolated intestinal transplants. Tacrolimus plus steroids were given to all recipients for two to three years, preceded by anti-thymocyte globulin induction. Study conclusions and caveats: Recipient marrow held GvH clones, some first seen in ileum or blood.

Libraries were prepared by immunoSEQ multiplex PCR; TCRdb keeps only in-frame clonotypes and omits some of them. The repertoire consists of 90,000 or so clones, with roughly 80% occurring once and the leading ten covering 0.75% to 0.85%. This clone was counted a single time. Its antigen is as yet unknown. This CDR3 has 16 residues. Germline assignment: CDR1 MDHEN and CDR2 SYDVKM. Trimming left V 1 base short and J 2 bases short, with 14 bases between. The sample was unstimulated CD4+ T cells sorted from spleen or lymph node cells, taken before intestinal transplant. This receptor was obtained from a human donor who received an intestinal transplant. The chain combines TRBV28 with TRBJ2-5; D possibly corresponds to TRBD1 (6 bases). The CDR3 loop is CASSLFRTAIQETQYF. The CDR3 DNA reads TGTGCCAGCAGTTTATTTCGGACAGCGATTCAAGAGACCCAGTACTTC. Variable domain in full (rest from reference TRBV28 and TRBJ2-5): DVKVTQSSRYLVKRTGEKVFLECVQDMDHENMFWYRQDPGLGLRLIYFSYDVKMKEKGDIPEGYSVSREKKERFSLILESASTNQTSMYLCASSLFRTAIQETQYFGPGTRLLVL.